This T cell receptor (beta chain) was documented in a study of blood T cell repertoires in COVID-19. Across the study: Acute and convalescent COVID-19 specimens originated in the United States, Italy and Spain. Sources were T cells, B-cell-depleted T cells, or PBMCs; the material itself was cDNA or gDNA.

The Seattle patients, enrolled during active infection, were followed longitudinally. Profiling relied on immunoSEQ multiplex PCR, and the TCRdb table lists in-frame clones only, not all of them. The sample lists some 270,000 clones; approximately 85% were seen once. Germline V gives CDR1 DFQATT, CDR2 SNEGSKA (reference sequence). CDR3 length: 15 residues. V was pared by 3 bases and J by 0 bases, with 8 bases of the junction left unmatched. This chain joins TRBV20-1 and TRBJ2-7; 7 nucleotides match TRBD2. The clonotype was recovered from a human donor with COVID-19, enrolled during active disease. The donor label of this sample is uncertain. Sequenced material: peripheral blood. The CDR3 is CSASATGTTSYEQYF. The CDR3 region has the DNA TGCAGTGCTAGTGCCACCGGGACTACCTCCTACGAGCAGTACTTC.